Below, 23 T cell receptor beta chains from the same sample are listed, as sequenced in a study of a mutant IDH1 vaccine in newly diagnosed glioma. These receptors' antigens are unknown. Time point meaning: week 5, during vaccination. Vaccine doses each comprised 300 ug of mutant IDH1 20-mer peptide, with topical imiquimod. Using immunoSEQ multiplex PCR, the repertoire was profiled, and TCRdb retains in-frame clones only, with some absent. The table shows tens of thousands of clones, with less than 85% occurring only once. This sample comprised PBMCs, obtained from a glioma patient whose treatment included an IDH1 peptide vaccine. These receptors were collected from a woman aged 18 to 35 with glioma. Some clones in this sample may be carry-over from other donors' samples.

The V and J genes are TRBV9 and TRBJ1-3, with D possibly TRBD1 on 5 matching bases. Trimming stripped 7 bases from V and 4 bases from J, with 9 bases between. Germline assignment: CDR1 SGDLS and CDR2 YYNGEE. The CDR3 is 12 residues long. The CDR3 sequence: CASGDSGNTIYF. The CDR3 DNA reads as TGTGCCAGCGGAGACAGCGGAAACACCATATATTTT.

The V call is TRBV4-1, the J call TRBJ1-3, with TRBD1 matching 7 bases. V shed 4 bases and J 9 bases; nucleotides not matched to a gene: 9. Looked up from germline, CDR1 is MGHRA and CDR2 is YSYEKL. The CDR3 is 14 residues long. CDR3 sequence: CASSRQGVEGTIYF. The CDR3 nucleotides are TGCGCCAGCAGCCGGCAGGGGGTCGAGGGCACCATATATTTT.

The table lists this clone with a count of one. The gene calls are TRBV9 and TRBJ1-2; D is ambiguous. The CDR3 loop spans 14 amino acids. In germline, CDR1 is SGDLS, CDR2 YYNGEE. The V gene lost 3 bases and the J gene lost 3 bases, with 12 bases spanning the gap. DNA for the CDR3: TGTGCCAGCAGCGCCCGAGGGTACGACTATGGCTACACCTTC. This translates into CASSARGYDYGYTF. The variable domain in full, completed from reference TRBV9 and TRBJ1-2, reads DSGVTQTPKHLITATGQRVTLRCSPRSGDLSVYWYQQSLDQGLQFLIQYYNGEERAKGNILERFSAQQFPDLHSELNLSSLELGDSALYFCASSARGYDYGYTFGSGTRLTVV.

The rearrangement links TRBV16 to TRBJ1-5, with D possibly matching TRBD1 (6 bases). From germline, CDR1 is KGHSY and CDR2 FQNENV. The CDR3 totals 17 residues. Between the trimmed V and J ends, which lost 0 bases and 3 bases, there was a span of 15 bases. CDR3 sequence: CASSQSRTGWNNQPQHF. The CDR3, as DNA: TGTGCCAGCAGCCAATCAAGAACAGGGTGGAACAATCAGCCCCAGCATTTT.

The J gene is TRBJ1-5, the V gene TRBV7-3; D not certain. CDR1 is SGHTA and CDR2 is FQGTGA in the germline V gene. The V and J ends lost 7 bases and 0 bases respectively, with 13 bases between them. The CDR3 contains 15 residues. CDR3 protein: CASTFGRYSNQPQHF. In DNA form, the CDR3 reads TGTGCCAGCACCTTTGGCCGCTATAGCAATCAGCCCCAGCATTTT.

This clone was observed a few times. The chain recombines TRBV6-1 with TRBJ1-5; perhaps TRBD1 as D (5 bases). The V end lost 8 bases, the J end lost 0 bases, and 11 bases lay between the germline ends. CDR1 and CDR2 (germline): MNHNS, SASEGT. CDR3 length: 14 amino acids. CDR3 nucleotide sequence: TGTGCCAGCGGAGGGGAGTATAGCAATCAGCCCCAGCATTTT. This encodes CASGGEYSNQPQHF.

The CDR3 sequence: CASREGGETQYF. For the CDR3, the DNA is TGCGCCAGCAGGGAAGGGGGAGAGACCCAGTACTTC. The J gene is TRBJ2-5, the V gene TRBV5-1; tentative D call: TRBD1 (6 bases). The CDR3 runs 12 residues. Trimming cost V 5 bases and J 4 bases, with 9 bases left between them. From germline, CDR1 is SGHRS and CDR2 YFSETQ. Full variable domain (remainder filled in from reference TRBV5-1 and TRBJ2-5): KAGVTQTPRYLIKTRGQQVTLSCSPISGHRSVSWYQQTPGQGLQFLFEYFSETQRNKGNFPGRFSGRQFSNSRSEMNVSTLELGDSALYLCASREGGETQYFGPGTRLLVL.

The chain employs TRBV12-5 and TRBJ1-2, with TRBD1 matching over 8 bases. Germline V gene data show CDR1 as LGHNT and CDR2 as FRNRAP. Trimming at V came to 1 base and at J to 8 bases, leaving 9 bases not matched to a gene. The CDR3 loop spans 15 amino acids. The CDR3 bases are TGTGCTAGTGGTTTGGCCTTACAGGGGGTAGTGGGCTACACCTTC. Translation: CASGLALQGVVGYTF. Supplemented by reference TRBV12-5 and TRBJ1-2, the full variable domain reads DARVTQTPRHKVTEMGQEVTMRCQPILGHNTVFWYRQTMMQGLELLAYFRNRAPLDDSGMPKDRFSAEMPDATLATLKIQPSEPRDSAVYFCASGLALQGVVGYTFGSGTRLTVV.

The J gene is TRBJ1-1, the V gene TRBV27; D remains ambiguous. The CDR3 runs to 13 residues. CDR1 and CDR2 (germline): MNHEY, SMNVEV (reference sequence). V was shortened by 4 bases and J by 0 bases, with 6 bases between the two germline ends. CDR3 in DNA: TGTGCCAGCAGTTCATCAATGAACACTGAAGCTTTCTTT. This translates into CASSSSMNTEAFF.

This clone was observed a few times. The V and J genes are TRBV5-1 and TRBJ2-1; D gene uncertain. The ends were cut back, 1 base at V and 4 bases at J, with 12 bases in the middle. This CDR3 contains 15 residues. Germline V lookup: CDR1 SGHRS, CDR2 YFSETQ. CDR3 sequence: CASSLKGPAYNEQFF. The CDR3 DNA reads TGCGCCAGCAGCTTGAAAGGACCGGCGTACAATGAGCAGTTCTTC.

V is TRBV14 and J is TRBJ2-7, with 9 positions matching TRBD2. The CDR3 extends over 13 amino acids. With V trimmed by 4 bases and J by 6 bases, 4 bases remained unmatched. Looked up from germline, CDR1 is SGHDN and CDR2 is FVKESK. The CDR3 region has the DNA TGTGCCAGCAGCCTTAGCGGGGGAAGCGAGCAGTACTTC. This encodes CASSLSGGSEQYF.

The J gene is TRBJ1-2, the V gene TRBV6-6; D might be TRBD1 (5 bases). CDR3 size: 11 residues. V was pared by 5 bases and J by 5 bases, with 6 bases between. CDR1 is MNHNY, CDR2 SVGAGI, per germline (reference sequence). This CDR3 reads CASSEGYGYTF. CDR3 DNA: TGTGCCAGCAGTGAGGGGTATGGCTACACCTTC.

This clone was counted once. This chain uses TRBV30 with TRBJ1-2; tentatively, D is TRBD1 (5 bases). The CDR3 has 14 residues. Trimming pared 7 bases from V and 3 bases from J, leaving 18 bases between. Germline V gives CDR1 GTSNPN, CDR2 SVGIG (reference sequence). The CDR3 loop reads CAYTTPGRHYGYTF. CDR3 in DNA: TGTGCCTATACCACTCCGGGACGGCACTATGGCTACACCTTC.

V and J are TRBV2 and TRBJ2-5; either TRBD1 or TRBD2 may fit D (5 bases each). Trimming left V 6 bases short and J 5 bases short, with 19 bases between. The length of the CDR3 is 15 residues. The germline V gene has CDR1 SNHLY and CDR2 FYNNEI. The CDR3 here is CASSPRQGAHETQYF. The CDR3 nucleotides read TGTGCCAGCAGCCCCCGGCAGGGAGCCCACGAGACCCAGTACTTC.

The V gene is TRBV6-5, the J gene TRBJ1-1; 7 bases line up with TRBD1. Germline assignment: CDR1 MNHEY and CDR2 SVGAGI. The ends lost 2 bases at V and 3 bases at J; junction bases unmatched: 3. The CDR3 spans 14 residues. For the CDR3, the DNA is TGTGCCAGCAGTTACAGGGGGCGGTACACTGAAGCTTTCTTT. Its translation: CASSYRGRYTEAFF.

The table lists this clone with a count of one. The V gene is TRBV6-1, the J gene TRBJ1-3; no reliable D call. This CDR3 spans 15 amino acids. The germline V and J ends were trimmed by 3 bases and 0 bases, with 9 bases remaining between them. The V gene's germline CDR1 is MNHNS and CDR2 SASEGT. CDR3 in amino acids: CASSEEVSSGNTIYF. The CDR3, as DNA: TGTGCCAGCAGTGAGGAGGTTAGCTCTGGAAACACCATATATTTT.

The V and J genes are TRBV4-3 and TRBJ2-7; no definite D call. This CDR3 comprises 17 residues. V shed 2 bases and J shed 0 bases, with 17 bases lying between them. Germline lookup yields CDR1 LGHNA and CDR2 YSLEER. The CDR3 sequence is CASSQTTLEVSSYEQYF. The CDR3 nucleotides read TGCGCCAGCAGCCAAACCACATTAGAGGTGAGCTCCTACGAGCAGTACTTC.

This clone was counted a few times. The chain carries TRBV2 and TRBJ2-1, with TRBD2 matching over 14 bases. With 5 bases clipped from V and 8 bases from J, the junction kept 8 bases outside the gene matches. Germline lookup yields CDR1 SNHLY and CDR2 FYNNEI. The CDR3 spans 16 residues. The CDR3, as DNA: TGTGCCAGCAGTTGGACTAGCGGGGGGCCGAGGGATGAGCAGTTCTTC. Translating it yields CASSWTSGGPRDEQFF.

This clone is a singleton in its sample. V gene TRBV30 combines with J gene TRBJ1-2; D is ambiguous. Germline V lookup: CDR1 GTSNPN, CDR2 SVGIG (reference sequence). The ends were cut back, 3 bases at V and 6 bases at J, with 5 bases in the middle. The length of the CDR3 is 10 residues. CDR3 loop: CAWRRNGYTF. For the CDR3, the DNA is TGTGCCTGGAGGAGGAATGGCTACACCTTC.

This chain joins TRBV14 and TRBJ2-7; a weak D match, TRBD1 (6 bases). Trimming took 1 base from V and 6 from J, leaving 13 bases between them. Germline CDR1 and CDR2: SGHDN and FVKESK. The length of the CDR3 is 14 residues. In nucleotides, the CDR3 is TGTGCCAGCAGCCAAGTACCAGGGGTTGGCGAGCAGTACTTC. It encodes CASSQVPGVGEQYF.

The CDR3 loop is CSADPEVAFF. The CDR3, as DNA: TGCAGCGCCGACCCCGAGGTAGCTTTCTTT. The chain uses TRBV29-1 and TRBJ1-1; no clear D gene. The CDR3 runs 10 residues. Trimming took off 7 bases at V and 10 bases at J, with 13 bases between the two ends. From germline, CDR1 is SQVTM and CDR2 ANQGSEA.

CDR3 nucleotides: TGTGCCAGCAGTGGGACGGCCCGCAAGGGGTACCAAGAGACCCAGTACTTC. This encodes CASSGTARKGYQETQYF. V and J are TRBV2 and TRBJ2-5, with D possibly matching TRBD1 (5 bases). Trimming took 4 bases from V and 0 from J, leaving 18 bases between them. The CDR3 spans 17 residues. The germline V gene encodes CDR1 SNHLY and CDR2 FYNNEI.

The chain links TRBV29-1 to TRBJ2-2; D gene unclear. The CDR3 is made up of 12 amino acids. Germline V gene lookup returns CDR1 SQVTM and CDR2 ANQGSEA. V lost 8 bases and J 7 bases, leaving 14 bases between the germline ends. The CDR3 DNA sequence: TGCAGCTGGACGGAATTTGGCGGGGAGCTGTTTTTT. Its translation is CSWTEFGGELFF.